Below are 20 T cell receptor beta chains sequenced from a single sample in a study of blood T cell repertoires in COVID-19. Sequencing was performed with immunoSEQ multiplex PCR; in TCRdb, only in-frame clones are kept and a portion is missing. The sample carries roughly 60,000 clones, roughly 84% recorded once. The sequenced material came from peripheral blood. These receptors all stem from a man aged 50-59 years with COVID-19, enrolled during active disease.

The chain carries TRBV6-6 and TRBJ1-6, with TRBD1 matching over 9 bases. The V gene end was trimmed by 6 bases and the J gene end by 9 bases; junction bases not matched to a gene: 12. The germline V gene has CDR1 MNHNY and CDR2 SVGAGI (reference sequence). The CDR3 has 16 residues. CDR3 bases: TGTGCCAGCAGCTCCTTTGGGGGGACAGGGATTTCACCCCTCCACTTT. Encoded protein: CASSSFGGTGISPLHF.

This chain uses TRBV5-1 with TRBJ2-7, with 12 positions matching TRBD2. The CDR3 has 15 residues. V lost 0 bases and J lost 12; bases outside the gene matches: 10. Germline V gene data show CDR1 as SGHRS and CDR2 as YFSETQ. This chain's CDR3 is CASSLESLAGGAVYF. Here the CDR3 DNA reads TGCGCCAGCAGCTTGGAATCACTAGCGGGAGGAGCGGTGTACTTC.

The genes are TRBV18 and TRBJ1-3; D may be TRBD1 (6 bases). Trimming cost V 1 base and J 0 bases, with 10 bases left between them. This CDR3 comprises 16 residues. Germline loops: CDR1 KGHSH, CDR2 LQKENI. The chain's CDR3 is CASSPQGDGSGNTIYF. The CDR3 bases are TGTGCCAGCTCACCACAGGGGGACGGCTCTGGAAACACCATATATTTT.

V usage is TRBV5-8 and J usage is TRBJ2-3; a possible D gene is TRBD2 (5 bases). V was clipped by 2 bases and J by 10 bases, with 20 bases between them. The CDR3 totals 15 residues. Germline V gene sequence: CDR1 SGHTS, CDR2 YDEGEE. The CDR3 spells CASSFRTEHLGAQYF. The CDR3, as DNA: TGTGCCAGCAGCTTCCGGACGGAACACCTCGGGGCGCAGTATTTT.

The gene calls are TRBV4-2 and TRBJ2-1; 10 bases fit TRBD2. The length of the CDR3 is 17 residues. With 0 bases clipped from V and 4 bases from J, the junction kept 6 bases outside the gene matches. Germline assignment: CDR1 LGHNA and CDR2 YNFKEQ. This chain's CDR3 is CASSQETRTSGYNEQFF. Here the CDR3 DNA reads TGTGCCAGCAGCCAAGAGACCAGGACTAGCGGTTACAATGAGCAGTTCTTC.

The rearrangement uses TRBV19 and TRBJ2-1; the match to TRBD2 covers 8 bases. The CDR3 loop spans 18 amino acids. The V gene end was trimmed by 2 bases and the J gene end by 1 base; junction bases not matched to a gene: 10. Germline CDR1 is LNHDA and CDR2 is SQIVND (reference sequence). CDR3 nucleotide sequence: TGTGCCAGTAGTATACCCCTCGGGAGGGGAGGATCCTACAATGAGCAGTTCTTC. Its translation: CASSIPLGRGGSYNEQFF.

This rearrangement joins TRBV5-1 to TRBJ2-7, with 10 positions matching TRBD1. Germline CDR1 SGHRS, CDR2 YFSETQ. The CDR3 consists of 16 residues. Trimming took 1 base from V and 7 from J; bases not matched to a gene: 11. This CDR3 reads CASSLQDRGRLGEQYF. CDR3 coding DNA: TGCGCCAGCAGCTTGCAAGACAGGGGGCGTCTGGGAGAGCAGTACTTC. The full variable domain, in which reference TRBV5-1 and TRBJ2-7 provide the parts outside the CDR3, is KAGVTQTPRYLIKTRGQQVTLSCSPISGHRSVSWYQQTPGQGLQFLFEYFSETQRNKGNFPGRFSGRQFSNSRSEMNVSTLELGDSALYLCASSLQDRGRLGEQYFGPGTRLTVT.

The chain employs TRBV9 and TRBJ2-3; D might be TRBD1 (6 bases). The germline V and J ends were trimmed by 8 bases and 2 bases, with 12 bases remaining between them. The CDR3 consists of 13 residues. Germline CDR1 and CDR2: SGDLS and YYNGEE. The CDR3 region is CASTAGATDTQYF. The CDR3 DNA reads as TGTGCCAGTACGGCAGGGGCCACAGATACGCAGTATTTT.

This sequence joins TRBV5-8 and TRBJ2-7; 12 positions agree with TRBD2. The J segment lost 5 bases and the V segment lost 4 bases, leaving 7 bases of the junction unmatched. The CDR3 sequence is 15 residues long. Germline V CDR1 and CDR2: SGHTS, YDEGEE. CDR3 sequence (DNA): TGTGCCAGCAGCCCCCTAGCGGGAGGGCCGGACGAGCAGTACTTC. Protein sequence: CASSPLAGGPDEQYF.

This chain uses TRBV6-5 with TRBJ1-1; 9 bases line up with TRBD1. The germline V gene encodes CDR1 MNHEY and CDR2 SVGAGI. This CDR3 is built from 14 residues. Germline trimming cut 6 bases from V and 8 bases from J; bases unmatched to any gene: 10. For the CDR3, the DNA is TGTGCCAGCAGACAGGGGGCCCTCGGATCGGAAGCTTTCTTT. Translation gives CASRQGALGSEAFF.

The rearrangement links TRBV19 to TRBJ2-7; the match to TRBD2 covers 9 bases. J lost 0 bases, V lost 4 bases, and 7 bases had no gene match. Germline loops: CDR1 LNHDA, CDR2 SQIVND (reference sequence). The CDR3 spans 16 residues. The CDR3, as DNA: TGTGCCAGTAGTAACCCCTTAGCGGGAGTCTCCTACGAGCAGTACTTC. Translating it yields CASSNPLAGVSYEQYF.

The chain uses TRBV4-2 and TRBJ1-6; D is undetermined. This CDR3 is 14 amino acids long. V gave up 1 base and J gave up 7 bases, with 8 bases separating them. Germline CDR1 and CDR2: LGHNA and YNFKEQ. CDR3 sequence reads: CASSQGAGNSPLHF. CDR3 DNA sequence: TGTGCCAGCAGCCAAGGCGCGGGGAATTCACCCCTCCACTTT.

This sequence joins TRBV7-8 and TRBJ1-4; tentatively, D is TRBD1 (5 bases). The V gene's germline CDR1 is SGHVS and CDR2 FQNEAQ. CDR3 length equals 14 residues. V lost 5 bases to trimming and J lost 8 bases, with 15 bases between them. CDR3 sequence reads: CASSPTWGDEKLFF. The CDR3, as DNA: TGTGCCAGCAGCCCTACCTGGGGGGACGAAAAACTGTTTTTT.

This chain connects TRBV4-1 to TRBJ2-1; TRBD2 matches at 12 bases. J was trimmed by 5 bases and V by 4 bases; bases with no gene match: 12. The CDR3 extends over 18 amino acids. Germline V CDR1 and CDR2: MGHRA, YSYEKL. The CDR3, as DNA: TGCGCCAGCAGCCGTATTCCGGGACTAGCGGGTCTTAACAATGAGCAGTTCTTC. Amino acid sequence: CASSRIPGLAGLNNEQFF.

The chain carries TRBV7-3 and TRBJ1-1; the match to TRBD1 covers 8 bases. Germline V lookup: CDR1 SGHTA, CDR2 FQGTGA. The junction had 6 bases not matched to a gene; V was cut back by 5 bases and J by 7 bases. This CDR3 contains 13 residues. CDR3 in amino acids: CASSGDRSREAFF. In nucleotides, the CDR3 is TGTGCCAGCAGCGGGGACAGGAGTCGTGAAGCTTTCTTT. The full variable domain, completed using reference TRBV7-3 and TRBJ1-1, is GAGVSQTPSNKVTEKGKYVELRCDPISGHTALYWYRQSLGQGPEFLIYFQGTGAADDSGLPNDRFFAVRPEGSVSTLKIQRTERGDSAVYLCASSGDRSREAFFGQGTRLTVV.

CDR3 region: CASSTWSSGNEQFF. The CDR3 DNA reads as TGTGCCAGCAGTACGTGGTCTTCGGGGAATGAGCAGTTCTTC. The rearrangement joins TRBV27 to TRBJ2-1, with D possibly being TRBD2 (5 bases). The CDR3 has 14 residues. V lost 5 bases and J 7 bases, leaving 15 bases between the germline ends. The germline CDR1 and CDR2 sequences are MNHEY and SMNVEV (reference sequence).

The rearrangement joins TRBV5-1 to TRBJ2-3, with TRBD2 identical over 11 bases. The V gene end was trimmed by 7 bases and the J gene end by 2 bases; junction bases not matched to a gene: 6. This CDR3 has 15 residues. Germline CDR1 SGHRS, CDR2 YFSETQ. CDR3 amino acids: CASGTSGSPTDTQYF. CDR3 coding DNA: TGCGCCAGCGGAACTAGCGGGAGTCCCACAGATACGCAGTATTTT.

The CDR3 sequence: CASTVGGSKRNYGYTF. The CDR3 coding sequence is TGTGCCAGCACTGTGGGAGGTTCTAAAAGGAACTATGGCTACACCTTC. The V gene is TRBV28, the J gene TRBJ1-2; D gene uncertain. The V and J ends lost 7 bases and 2 bases respectively, with 20 bases between them. The CDR3 has 16 amino acids. Per germline, CDR1 MDHEN and CDR2 SYDVKM.

The rearrangement uses TRBV6-7 and TRBJ2-5, with a weak D call TRBD1 (5 bases). TRBV6-7 is an ORF for which the function is uncertain. V shed 6 bases and J shed 0 bases, with 11 bases lying between them. The CDR3 extends over 14 amino acids. This chain's CDR3 is CASRVTGNQETQYF. CDR3 nucleotides: TGTGCCAGCAGGGTAACAGGAAACCAAGAGACCCAGTACTTC.

V and J are TRBV27 and TRBJ2-3; tentatively, D is TRBD2 (5 bases). The length of the CDR3 is 11 residues. With 10 bases removed from V and 10 bases from J, the gap between germline ends came to 15 bases. CDR1 is MNHEY and CDR2 is SMNVEV in the germline V gene (reference sequence). The CDR3 protein is CATGRGQAQYF. For the CDR3, the DNA is TGTGCCACCGGGCGAGGGCAGGCGCAGTATTTT.